The present entry profiles one T cell receptor (beta chain) with its context. Antigen specificity is unknown. This sample is drawn from a study of vaccination and CD4 T cells after COVID-19. For the study at large: Post-vaccine specimens were obtained a median roughly 70 days after dose two (range 14 to 241).

This CDR3 spans 13 amino acids. V gave up 6 bases and J gave up 0 bases, with 8 bases separating them. Germline-derived CDR1 and CDR2 are LNHDA and SQIVND (reference sequence). Treatment: 10-day PBMC culture with coronavirus spike peptide pools or control peptides (ViraFEST assay). The authors cultured 2 million to 2.5 million PBMCs per well with 10 IU/ml IL-2 and about 10 ug/ml peptide pools. A half-volume replacement of the medium with fresh IL-2 medium was performed on days 3 and 7. Cultured CD4+ T cell DNA underwent sequencing with the Oncomine TCR Beta short-read assay. From CD4+ T cells that had been cultured, genomic DNA was extracted. TCRdb re-called the PCR reads through MiXCR, storing one row per CDR3 protein. Of approximately 15,000 distinct CDR3 sequences in the sample, about 26% were seen once.

This receptor was identified in a human donor with COVID-19. J is TRBJ1-1 and V is TRBV19; possible D gene TRBD1, 6 bases. Sequencing used cultured CD4+ T cells from blood. CDR3 DNA sequence: TGTGCCAGTAGGGACAGATTGAACACTGAAGCTTTCTTT. It yields the protein CASRDRLNTEAFF.